A single sample is the source of the 27 T cell receptor beta chains below, sequenced in a study of cytomegalovirus exposure and HLA in healthy donors (TCRdb year 2017). The library was built by means of the immunoSEQ multiplex PCR assay. For the multiplex PCR, a mixture combining 60 forward primers for TCR Vbeta segments and 13 reverse primers for TCR Jbeta segments was used. TCRdb's version of the immuneACCESS table is confined to in-frame rearrangements and falls short of the full clone set. An unresolved V gene accounts for under half of the shortfall where checked; the remainder is of unknown origin. This sample is represented by some 160,000 clones; around 80% of them were singletons. The top ten hold around 1.5% of the sample. Source material: PBMCs. These TCRs come from a middle-aged man in good health and CMV-seronegative.

This clone has only one observation. V and J are TRBV29-1 and TRBJ2-1; the match to TRBD1 covers 9 bases. The CDR3 extends over 15 amino acids. Trimming cost V 3 bases and J 12 bases; bases outside gene matches: 15. Germline values: CDR1 SQVTM, CDR2 ANQGSEA. The DNA of the CDR3 is TGCAGCGTTGAGTATGGTGACAGGGGGACGCGGGGGCAGTTCTTC. Translating gives CSVEYGDRGTRGQFF.

In its sample, this clone was seen many times. V usage is TRBV6-5 and J usage is TRBJ2-7, with D maybe TRBD1 (6 bases). Trimming took 0 bases from V and 3 from J, leaving 15 bases between them. Looked up from germline, CDR1 is MNHEY and CDR2 is SVGAGI. The CDR3 totals 16 residues. The CDR3 region is CASSYSMYAGDYEQYF. DNA for the CDR3: TGTGCCAGCAGTTACTCGATGTACGCAGGGGACTACGAGCAGTACTTC.

The genes are TRBV30 and TRBJ1-1; D may be TRBD1 (6 bases). Looked up from germline, CDR1 is GTSNPN and CDR2 is SVGIG (reference sequence). V lost 3 bases and J lost 13, with 18 bases in between. The CDR3 extends over 12 amino acids. CDR3 DNA sequence: TGTGCCTGGAGCCAAACCACAGGGTGGGTTTTCTTT. This encodes CAWSQTTGWVFF.

This rearrangement joins TRBV2 to TRBJ1-2, with D maybe TRBD1 (6 bases). This CDR3 contains 14 residues. V was shortened by 8 bases and J by 0 bases, with 13 bases between the two germline ends. Germline V CDR1 and CDR2: SNHLY, FYNNEI. The CDR3 sequence: CASLRTETNYGYTF. The CDR3 DNA is TGTGCCAGCTTACGGACAGAGACTAACTATGGCTACACCTTC.

The rearrangement joins TRBV7-9 to TRBJ2-6, with D perhaps matching TRBD2 (6 bases). V was cut by 1 base and J by 3 bases, with 10 bases left in between. This CDR3 is built from 16 residues. Germline assignment: CDR1 SEHNR and CDR2 FQNEAQ (reference sequence). This CDR3 is CASSLDVGGGANVLTF. CDR3 coding DNA: TGTGCCAGCAGCTTAGATGTGGGGGGTGGGGCCAACGTCCTGACTTTC.

This clone has only a few counts. The chain is built from TRBV6-5 and TRBJ2-1; TRBD2 is a possible D gene (5 bases). Germline V lookup: CDR1 MNHEY, CDR2 SVGAGI. Between the trimmed V and J ends, which lost 0 bases and 0 bases, there was a span of 9 bases. The CDR3 runs to 16 residues. The CDR3 nucleotides read TGTGCCAGCAGTTACTCGCGAGGGTCCTCCTACAATGAGCAGTTCTTC. Its translation: CASSYSRGSSYNEQFF.

V is TRBV9 and J is TRBJ1-5; D remains ambiguous. The CDR3 is made up of 14 amino acids. From germline, CDR1 is SGDLS and CDR2 YYNGEE. Trimming removed 3 bases from V and 1 base from J, with 8 bases in between. The CDR3 nucleotides read TGTGCCAGCAGCGGGGAGTTGAGCAATCAGCCCCAGCATTTT. Translation gives CASSGELSNQPQHF.

The V call is TRBV4-2, the J call TRBJ1-4; D not certain. The ends were cut back, 3 bases at V and 0 bases at J, with 14 bases in the middle. Germline V gives CDR1 LGHNA, CDR2 YNFKEQ. The CDR3 is 17 residues long. CDR3 residues: CASSHPSADSTNEKLFF. The CDR3 bases are TGTGCCAGCAGCCACCCCTCAGCGGATTCAACTAATGAAAAACTGTTTTTT.

There are a few counts of this clone. The V call is TRBV7-3, the J call TRBJ2-1, with TRBD1 identical over 7 bases. CDR3 length: 14 residues. Germline CDR1 and CDR2: SGHTA and FQGTGA. Unmatched junction bases numbered 6, after V lost 8 bases and J lost 2 bases. The CDR3 sequence is CASSPGQTYNEQFF. The DNA of the CDR3 is TGTGCCAGCTCTCCGGGACAGACCTACAATGAGCAGTTCTTC.

A note on this clone: The same CDR3 also results from other DNA sequences found in this sample. The genes are TRBV5-1 and TRBJ2-7; no clear D. Germline lookup yields CDR1 SGHRS and CDR2 YFSETQ. The germline V and J ends were trimmed by 4 bases and 5 bases, with 16 bases remaining between them. CDR3 length: 14 amino acids. The CDR3 loop reads CASSLHRLVNEQYF. CDR3 coding DNA: TGCGCCAGCAGCCTCCATAGGCTAGTCAACGAGCAGTACTTC.

J is TRBJ2-7 and V is TRBV30; D remains unclear. This CDR3 region has 13 residues. Trimming took off 5 bases at V and 6 bases at J, with 17 bases between the two ends. Germline assignment: CDR1 GTSNPN and CDR2 SVGIG (reference sequence). Written as DNA, the CDR3 is TGTGCCTGGGCCCCAATTTTAGCTAGCGAGCAGTACGTC. As protein: CAWAPILASEQYV.

The V gene is TRBV27, the J gene TRBJ1-1; D not resolved. Germline V lookup: CDR1 MNHEY, CDR2 SMNVEV (reference sequence). CDR3 length equals 15 residues. Trimming stripped 5 bases from V and 0 bases from J, with 13 bases between. CDR3 loop: CASSKIGLMNTEAFF. CDR3 DNA sequence: TGTGCCAGCAGTAAAATCGGACTGATGAACACTGAAGCTTTCTTT.

This clone has more than one count but fewer than ten. V gene TRBV18 combines with J gene TRBJ1-2; tentatively, D is TRBD1 (6 bases). Deletions cut 3 bases from V and 8 bases from J, with 19 bases between. Germline CDR1 and CDR2: KGHSH and LQKENI. The CDR3 has 15 amino acids. The CDR3 reads CASSPRQVGVSGYTF. The CDR3 bases are TGTGCCAGCTCACCGCGACAGGTCGGGGTTTCAGGCTACACCTTC.

This clone was detected only a few times. This rearrangement joins TRBV2 to TRBJ2-7; maybe TRBD2 (6 bases). The CDR3 sequence is 12 residues long. Trimming took off 5 bases at V and 7 bases at J, with 12 bases between the two ends. Germline CDR1 is SNHLY and CDR2 is FYNNEI. CDR3 sequence reads: CASSKTSHEQYV. CDR3 coding DNA: TGTGCCAGCAGTAAGACTAGTCATGAGCAGTACGTC.

The chain uses TRBV29-1 and TRBJ1-4, with D unresolved. Trimming stripped 1 base from V and 6 bases from J, with 12 bases between. The CDR3 runs 14 residues. Germline assignment: CDR1 SQVTM and CDR2 ANQGSEA. The CDR3, as DNA: TGCAGCGTTGAAGTGGGCCCTGCTTATGAAAAACTGTTTTTT. Encoded protein: CSVEVGPAYEKLFF.

J is TRBJ2-7 and V is TRBV29-1, with D maybe TRBD1 (6 bases). Trimming took 7 bases from V and 2 from J, leaving 18 bases between them. The germline CDR1 and CDR2 sequences are SQVTM and ANQGSEA. The length of the CDR3 is 14 residues. CDR3 sequence (DNA): TGCAGCGGTGCTAACCGGGACAATCCCTACGAGCAGTACTTC. Amino acid sequence: CSGANRDNPYEQYF.

The J gene is TRBJ1-1, the V gene TRBV28, with D perhaps matching TRBD1 (6 bases). CDR1 is MDHEN, CDR2 SYDVKM, per germline. Trimming took off 6 bases at V and 0 bases at J, with 14 bases between the two ends. CDR3 length: 15 amino acids. The CDR3 DNA reads TGTGCCAGCAGCCTGGCGGGGGCAGTGAACACTGAAGCTTTCTTT. It codes for CASSLAGAVNTEAFF.

The chain employs TRBV28 and TRBJ2-7; D might be TRBD1 (6 bases). Germline CDR1 is MDHEN and CDR2 is SYDVKM. The CDR3 totals 14 residues. Trimming pared 7 bases from V and 4 bases from J, leaving 17 bases between. For the CDR3, the DNA is TGTGCCAGCACCCTCAGGGGTTTTATTTACGAGCAGTACTTC. As protein: CASTLRGFIYEQYF.

CDR3 loop: CASSQGTGINTIYF. For the CDR3, the DNA is TGCGCCAGCAGCCAAGGGACAGGGATAAACACCATATATTTT. The genes are TRBV4-1 and TRBJ1-3; 8 nucleotides agree with TRBD1. The CDR3 length is 14 residues. V shed 1 base, J shed 6 bases, and the junction held 2 bases outside the gene matches. Germline-derived CDR1 and CDR2 are MGHRA and YSYEKL.

The chain combines TRBV5-1 with TRBJ2-7; 12 bases line up with TRBD2. CDR3 size: 15 residues. The V and J ends lost 0 bases and 4 bases, in that order; junction bases with no gene match: 2. Germline CDR1 SGHRS, CDR2 YFSETQ. The CDR3 nucleotides are TGCGCCAGCAGCTTGGGTGGGACTAGCGGGTACGAGCAGTACTTC. Encoded protein: CASSLGGTSGYEQYF.

This clone was observed a few times. V usage is TRBV27 and J usage is TRBJ2-7, with D possibly TRBD1 on 5 matching bases. CDR1 and CDR2 from the germline V gene are MNHEY and SMNVEV (reference sequence). The CDR3 sequence is 13 residues long. V dropped 3 bases and J dropped 2 bases, with 8 bases sitting between them. CDR3 in amino acids: CASSFPGPYEQYF. CDR3 coding DNA: TGTGCCAGCAGTTTCCCAGGGCCCTACGAGCAGTACTTC.

This chain links TRBV7-2 with TRBJ2-1; 9 bases align to TRBD1. CDR1 and CDR2 (germline): SGHTA, FQGNSA. Trimming took 3 bases from V and 9 from J; bases not matched to a gene: 9. This CDR3 contains 15 residues. CDR3 amino acids: CASSFIRTGAGEQFF. CDR3 nucleotide sequence: TGTGCCAGCAGCTTCATCCGGACAGGGGCGGGTGAGCAGTTCTTC. Looking up the rest from reference TRBV7-2 and TRBJ2-1 gives the full variable domain: GAGVSQSPSNKVTEKGKDVELRCDPISGHTALYWYRQSLGQGLEFLIYFQGNSAPDKSGLPSDRFSAERTGGSVSTLTIQRTQQEDSAVYLCASSFIRTGAGEQFFGPGTRLTVL.

CDR3 in DNA: TGTGCCAGCAGTTCCCTCGACAGGGGTTTCGAAAAACTGTTTTTT. This sequence encodes CASSSLDRGFEKLFF. V gene TRBV27 combines with J gene TRBJ1-4, with 8 bases fitting TRBD1. The J segment lost 8 bases and the V segment lost 4 bases, leaving 9 bases of the junction unmatched. In germline, CDR1 is MNHEY, CDR2 SMNVEV (reference sequence). The CDR3 contains 15 residues. The full variable domain, with the rest looked up from reference TRBV27 and TRBJ1-4, is EAQVTQNPRYLITVTGKKLTVTCSQNMNHEYMSWYRQDPGLGLRQIYYSMNVEVTDKGDVPEGYKVSRKEKRNFPLILESPSPNQTSLYFCASSSLDRGFEKLFFGSGTQLSVL.

This clone was recorded a few times. This chain joins TRBV2 and TRBJ2-7; 10 bases match TRBD2. The germline CDR1 and CDR2 sequences are SNHLY and FYNNEI. The CDR3 runs to 16 residues. V was clipped by 4 bases and J by 6 bases; unmatched bases: 12. CDR3 nucleotides: TGTGCCAGCAGTGTATCTAATCTAGCGGGAGAGAGCGAGCAGTACGTC. Amino acids: CASSVSNLAGESEQYV.

The rearrangement links TRBV18 to TRBJ2-7; a possible D gene is TRBD1 (5 bases). The CDR3 runs 14 residues. The V gene lost 1 base and the J gene lost 0 bases, with 7 bases spanning the gap. The germline gives CDR1 KGHSH, CDR2 LQKENI. CDR3 nucleotide sequence: TGTGCCAGCTCACCACAGACAGCCTCCTACGAGCAGTACTTC. It translates to CASSPQTASYEQYF.

The chain joins TRBV7-2 to TRBJ2-6; maybe TRBD2 (5 bases). Germline loops: CDR1 SGHTA, CDR2 FQGNSA. V lost 5 bases and J lost 1, with 12 bases in between. The CDR3 contains 16 residues. DNA of the CDR3: TGTGCCAGCAGCCCGCCCGGGGTGTCTGGGGCCAACGTCCTGACTTTC. It translates to CASSPPGVSGANVLTF.

This chain connects TRBV2 to TRBJ1-2, with 9 bases fitting TRBD1. Germline V gene data show CDR1 as SNHLY and CDR2 as FYNNEI. The trim removed 6 bases at V and 6 bases at J, leaving 8 bases unmatched. This CDR3 comprises 14 residues. The CDR3 DNA is TGTGCCAGCAGCGGGACAGGGAGTACGGATGGCTACACCTTC. Amino acids: CASSGTGSTDGYTF.